One and the same sample provided the 23 T cell receptor beta chains below, sequenced in a study of T cells in Graves' hyperthyroidism and ophthalmopathy. The source material, RNA transcripts, was used to amplify TCR beta CDR3 regions. Carried out on the TCR CDR3, a first-round RT-PCR used the HTBI primer set. Via MiXCR, TCRdb re-called the multiplex PCR reads, giving one row per CDR3 protein. The sample lists about 570,000 distinct CDR3 sequences, roughly 46% seen once, with roughly 19% in the top ten. Sample: peripheral blood or thyroid tissue (not recorded which). The source of these receptors is an adult woman with Graves' disease, either hyperthyroidism or ophthalmopathy (not recorded which).

The CDR3 spells CSATTSKGGGGVYEQYF. The DNA for the CDR3 is TGCAGTGCTACCACCTCCAAAGGGGGAGGAGGGGTCTACGAGCAGTACTTC. V gene TRBV20-1 combines with J gene TRBJ2-7, with D perhaps matching TRBD1 or TRBD2 (6 bases each). The ends were cut back, 4 bases at V and 3 bases at J, with 25 bases in the middle. Per the germline V gene, CDR1 is DFQATT and CDR2 is SNEGSKA (reference sequence). The CDR3 is made up of 17 amino acids.

This clonotype turned up a few times. A much larger clone lies one base from this, so it may be a read error. The genes are TRBV6-4 and TRBJ1-1, with unresolved D. The V gene's germline CDR1 is MRHNA and CDR2 SNTAGT. This CDR3 spans 12 amino acids. The CDR3 coding sequence is TGTGCCAGCAGCTCAGGACGGTGGAAAGCTTCCTTT. Encoded protein: CASSSGRWKASF.

The chain links TRBV29-1 to TRBJ1-2; D is perhaps TRBD1 (6 bases). V lost 8 bases to trimming and J lost 4 bases, with 20 bases between them. The germline CDR1 and CDR2 sequences are SQVTM and ANQGSEA. The CDR3 loop spans 14 amino acids. The DNA for the CDR3 is TGCAGCCCTGGTCCAGGGGCGCGTATCTATGGCTACACCTTC. Protein sequence: CSPGPGARIYGYTF. Looking up the rest from reference TRBV29-1 and TRBJ1-2 gives the full variable domain: SAVISQKPSRDICQRGTSLTIQCQVDSQVTMMFWYRQQPGQSLTLIATANQGSEATYESGFVIDKFPISRPNLTFSTLTVSNMSPEDSSIYLCSPGPGARIYGYTFGSGTRLTVV.

The chain employs TRBV20-1 and TRBJ2-1, with 7 bases identical to TRBD1. The CDR3 has 15 residues. The V gene end was trimmed by 3 bases and the J gene end by 6 bases; junction bases not matched to a gene: 11. The germline V gene has CDR1 DFQATT and CDR2 SNEGSKA (reference sequence). CDR3 sequence reads: CSASIRQGRTNEQFF. CDR3 in DNA: TGCAGTGCTAGTATCCGACAGGGCCGGACCAATGAGCAGTTCTTC.

The chain couples TRBV7-9 to TRBJ2-5; the D gene is possibly TRBD1 (6 bases). CDR1 and CDR2 (germline): SEHNR, FQNEAQ (reference sequence). CDR3 size: 18 residues. V lost 5 bases and J lost 1, with 23 bases in between. The CDR3 loop is CASSPDEPSKGVQETQYF. In nucleotides, the CDR3 is TGTGCCAGCAGCCCAGACGAGCCGTCAAAGGGGGTCCAAGAGACCCAGTACTTC.

CDR3 in amino acids: CASKSQRGKLFF. CDR3 nucleotides: TGTGCCAGCAAGTCACAGCGTGGAAAACTGTTTTTT. This chain uses TRBV9 with TRBJ1-4; D not certain. V lost 6 bases and J lost 10, with 13 bases in between. The CDR3 consists of 12 residues. The germline gives CDR1 SGDLS, CDR2 YYNGEE.

The CDR3 loop is CASSFPGGRGYTF. CDR3 sequence (DNA): TGTGCCAGCAGCTTTCCTGGGGGACGGGGCTACACCTTC. This chain joins TRBV7-9 and TRBJ1-2; tentative D call: TRBD1 (5 bases). The CDR3 totals 13 residues. The germline V gene encodes CDR1 SEHNR and CDR2 FQNEAQ (reference sequence). V lost 3 bases to trimming and J lost 8 bases, with 13 bases between them.

The chain combines TRBV20-1 with TRBJ1-1; D perhaps matches TRBD1 (6 bases). Trimming took 5 bases from V and 0 from J, leaving 22 bases between them. Germline CDR1 and CDR2: DFQATT and SNEGSKA (reference sequence). The CDR3 extends over 17 amino acids. The CDR3 loop reads CSALTLPGQGMNTEAFF. The DNA of the CDR3 is TGCAGTGCTTTGACCTTACCAGGGCAGGGGATGAACACTGAAGCTTTCTTT.

This clonotype was picked up many times. This chain uses TRBV5-1 with TRBJ2-7; D is ambiguous. V gave up 1 base and J gave up 6 bases, with 20 bases separating them. Germline CDR1 reads SGHRS; CDR2 reads YFSETQ. This CDR3 spans 16 amino acids. The DNA of the CDR3 is TGCGCCAGCAGCTTGTTGGGAACTACCCAGGATGGCGAGCAGTACTTC. Translating gives CASSLLGTTQDGEQYF. The variable domain in full, completed from reference TRBV5-1 and TRBJ2-7, reads KAGVTQTPRYLIKTRGQQVTLSCSPISGHRSVSWYQQTPGQGLQFLFEYFSETQRNKGNFPGRFSGRQFSNSRSEMNVSTLELGDSALYLCASSLLGTTQDGEQYFGPGTRLTVT.

The table lists this clonotype with many counts. The chain has TRBV12-3 or TRBV12-4 and TRBJ1-5; weak D call: TRBD1 (5 bases). The CDR3 runs 18 residues. Trimming left V 2 bases short and J 4 bases short, with 21 bases between. The chain's CDR3 is CASSLSGRGLVGNQPQHF. The CDR3 bases are TGTGCCAGCAGTTTATCGGGAAGGGGTCTGGTCGGGAATCAGCCCCAGCATTTT.

At least ten counts were recorded for this clonotype. The chain uses TRBV29-1 and TRBJ1-1; D is perhaps TRBD1 (5 bases). V lost 3 bases and J lost 5, with 16 bases in between. Germline CDR1 SQVTM, CDR2 ANQGSEA. The CDR3 is 14 amino acids. CDR3 nucleotide sequence: TGCAGCGTTGAGGTCCACGGGGGAATTACTGAAGCTTTCTTT. Translating gives CSVEVHGGITEAFF.

This clonotype was observed at least ten times. This chain connects TRBV7-8 to TRBJ2-2, with 11 bases fitting TRBD2. CDR1 SGHVS and CDR2 FQNEAQ come from the germline V gene. The CDR3 consists of 18 residues. Trimming took 5 bases from V and 6 from J; bases not matched to a gene: 14. CDR3 protein: CASSQYATSGSFPGELFF. DNA for the CDR3: TGTGCCAGCAGCCAGTACGCAACTAGCGGGAGTTTCCCCGGGGAGCTGTTTTTT.

This clonotype has at least ten counts. DNA for the CDR3: TGTGCCAGCAGCTTGGAGTTGACGGGAGGGGGCCCAGAGACCCAGTACTTC. Residues: CASSLELTGGGPETQYF. The chain recombines TRBV5-6 with TRBJ2-5, with D perhaps TRBD2 (8 bases). This CDR3 region has 17 residues. Between the trimmed V and J ends, which lost 0 bases and 4 bases, there was a span of 19 bases. From germline, CDR1 is SGHDT and CDR2 YYEEEE.

There are a few counts of this clonotype. The CDR3 region has the DNA TGTGCCAGCAGTTCCGGGACAAATTCACCCCTCCACTTT. Protein sequence: CASSSGTNSPLHF. The rearrangement joins TRBV6-5 to TRBJ1-6, with D possibly matching TRBD1 (6 bases). Germline CDR1 MNHEY, CDR2 SVGAGI. The CDR3 is made up of 13 amino acids. V was cut by 4 bases and J by 7 bases, with 8 bases left in between.

This sequence joins TRBV2 and TRBJ2-5; a possible D gene is TRBD2 (6 bases). Germline loops: CDR1 SNHLY, CDR2 FYNNEI. The ends were cut back, 3 bases at V and 5 bases at J, with 13 bases in the middle. The CDR3 spans 14 residues. This chain's CDR3 is CASSEEGNMETQYF. The CDR3 bases are TGTGCCAGCAGTGAGGAGGGAAACATGGAGACCCAGTACTTC.

V and J are TRBV20-1 and TRBJ1-4, with D unresolved. V was pared by 5 bases and J by 8 bases, with 15 bases between. This CDR3 comprises 13 residues. CDR1 and CDR2 from the germline V gene are DFQATT and SNEGSKA (reference sequence). In DNA form, the CDR3 reads TGCAGTGCTGCAACCGGGAAAGGAGAAAAACTGTTTTTT. Its protein is CSAATGKGEKLFF.

This chain uses TRBV25-1 with TRBJ2-7; 9 nucleotides agree with TRBD1. Germline V gives CDR1 MGHDK, CDR2 SYGVNS. The CDR3 covers 15 residues. With V trimmed by 3 bases and J by 4 bases, 7 bases remained unmatched. For the CDR3, the DNA is TGTGCCAGCAGTGACCCCGGGACAGGGTTATACGAGCAGTACTTC. Its protein is CASSDPGTGLYEQYF.

This clonotype was detected ten times or more. This chain links TRBV9 with TRBJ2-7; D unclear. V was pared by 0 bases and J by 0 bases, with 13 bases between. The germline V gene encodes CDR1 SGDLS and CDR2 YYNGEE. This CDR3 has 16 amino acids. The CDR3 loop reads CASSVGGGQSSYEQYF. CDR3 in DNA: TGTGCCAGCAGCGTAGGGGGTGGGCAAAGCTCCTACGAGCAGTACTTC. Full variable domain (remainder filled in from reference TRBV9 and TRBJ2-7): DSGVTQTPKHLITATGQRVTLRCSPRSGDLSVYWYQQSLDQGLQFLIQYYNGEERAKGNILERFSAQQFPDLHSELNLSSLELGDSALYFCASSVGGGQSSYEQYFGPGTRLTVT.

Worth noting for this clonotype: A read error is likely, as this CDR3 ends without the conserved phenylalanine or tryptophan. It is unclear where the CDR3 begins or ends on the DNA, so no DNA is shown, and the CDR3 is as TCRdb lists it. The V and J genes are TRBV29-1 and TRBJ1-1. The CDR3 is made up of 8 amino acids, end residues included. Germline CDR1 SQVTM, CDR2 ANQGSEA. Here the CDR3 reads CSVYRPEV.

There are many counts of this clonotype. The chain recombines TRBV12-3 or TRBV12-4 with TRBJ2-5, with 8 nucleotides matching TRBD1. This CDR3 has 19 amino acids. Trimming removed 5 bases from V and 5 bases from J; junction bases left unmatched: 22. CDR3 nucleotide sequence: TGTGCCAGCAGTCCACTAGGAGCCGGGACAGGCTTTGGAAGGGAGACCCAGTACTTC. Translating it yields CASSPLGAGTGFGRETQYF.

Only a few counts were recorded for this clonotype. The CDR3 DNA is TGCAGCGTCGCCTCCCTAGATCACTACGAGCAGTACTTC. Residues: CSVASLDHYEQYF. This chain joins TRBV29-1 and TRBJ2-7, with D uncertain. Trimming cost V 6 bases and J 3 bases, with 15 bases left between them. In germline, CDR1 is SQVTM, CDR2 ANQGSEA. The CDR3 is made up of 13 amino acids.

The sample holds many counts of this clonotype. This chain uses TRBV20-1 with TRBJ2-7; D remains unclear. This CDR3 comprises 10 residues. Germline CDR1 reads DFQATT; CDR2 reads SNEGSKA (reference sequence). Deletions cut 0 bases from V and 3 bases from J, with 0 bases between. The CDR3 DNA sequence: TGCAGTGCTAGAGACTACGAGCAGTACTTC. Amino acids: CSARDYEQYF.

Many counts were recorded for this clonotype. The rearrangement links TRBV12-3 or TRBV12-4 to TRBJ2-2; D is possibly TRBD2 (6 bases). The V and J ends lost 7 bases and 7 bases respectively, with 16 bases between them. This CDR3 is built from 14 residues. In DNA, the CDR3 is TGTGCCAGCAACCATCGACTAGGATTCGGGGAGCTGTTTTTT. Protein: CASNHRLGFGELFF.